This T cell receptor beta chain emerged from a study of cytotoxic CD8 clonotypes in ibrutinib-treated CLL. Study summary: Mean productive templates were roughly 280,000; mean productive rearrangements were about 89,000. Study-wide results and caveats: Relative to age-matched healthy donors, clonality at baseline was higher, and it tracked circulating CD8+ T-cell counts.

This clone has only a few counts. Its antigen is undetermined. Investigators sought sequencing depths of between 1 in 200,000 and 1 in 1 million T cells. TCRdb's table, derived via immunoSEQ multiplex PCR, lists solely in-frame clones and lacks some. The sample carries fewer than 25,000 clones, roughly 70% recorded once. CDR1 and CDR2 (germline): LNHDA, SQIVND (reference sequence). The ends were cut back, 3 bases at V and 1 base at J, with 6 bases in the middle. The CDR3 runs 13 residues. The clonotype comes from a human donor with chronic lymphocytic leukemia. The rearrangement uses TRBV19 and TRBJ1-1; D is ambiguous. This sample comprised PBMCs, obtained after 24 months of ibrutinib treatment. The CDR3 loop reads CASSIGQNTEAFF. The CDR3 nucleotides are TGTGCCAGTAGTATTGGGCAGAACACTGAAGCTTTCTTT.